What follows is one TCR beta chain and its context. Its antigen remains unknown. This entry belongs to a study of post-analysis software for immune sequencing data. Findings of the study overall: Among several TRBV segments more frequent in patients than controls were TRBV5-6, TRBV5-1 and TRBV20-1. Controls' normalized Chao1 diversity significantly exceeded that of multiple sclerosis patients.

The authors incorporated unique molecular identifiers into the TCR beta cDNA libraries. The authors obtained roughly 0.5 million cDNA molecules from approximately 1 to 10 million T cells. In TCRdb, the PCR reads were re-called with MiXCR into one record per CDR3 protein. The sample contains about 820,000 distinct CDR3 sequences, about 57% of which appear only once. The CDR3 loop spans 16 amino acids. J lost 8 bases, V lost 5 bases, and 15 bases had no gene match. Germline assignment: CDR1 SGHTA and CDR2 FQGNSA. The sequencing sample was made of blood. This clonotype was obtained from a girl aged 10-17 years with multiple sclerosis. The chain joins TRBV7-2 to TRBJ2-3, with TRBD2 matching over 8 bases. The CDR3 nucleotides read TGTGCCAGCAGCGGCCCCGGGACTAGTTTTCTCGTTACGCAGTATTTT. The encoded protein is CASSGPGTSFLVTQYF.